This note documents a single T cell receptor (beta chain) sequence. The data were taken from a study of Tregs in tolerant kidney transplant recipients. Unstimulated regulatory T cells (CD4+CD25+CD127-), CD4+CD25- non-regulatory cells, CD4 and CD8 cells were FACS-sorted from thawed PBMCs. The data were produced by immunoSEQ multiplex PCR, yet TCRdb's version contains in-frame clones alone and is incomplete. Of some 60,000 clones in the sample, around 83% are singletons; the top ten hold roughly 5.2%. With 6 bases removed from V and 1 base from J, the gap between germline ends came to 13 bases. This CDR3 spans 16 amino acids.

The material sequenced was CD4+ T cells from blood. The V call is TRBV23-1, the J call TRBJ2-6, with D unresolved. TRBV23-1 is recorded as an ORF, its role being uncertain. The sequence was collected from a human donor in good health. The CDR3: CASSLPGESGANVLTF. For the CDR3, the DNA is TGCGCCAGCAGCCTTCCTGGGGAATCTGGGGCCAACGTCCTGACTTTC.